This is a list of T cell receptor beta chains from one sample in a study of T cell changes during pregnancy in multiple sclerosis. This table comes from immunoSEQ multiplex PCR, and its TCRdb copy is limited to in-frame clones, with some not included. The sample has under 30,000 clones; about 92% are singletons. The sequencing used CD4+ T cells from peripheral blood mononuclear cells, collected after pregnancy. These receptors were collected from a female donor with multiple sclerosis, enrolled in a pregnancy study. Each CDR3 is given with its conserved first and last residue. Each record gives: J gene, V gene, D gene, clone size, CDR3 protein, CDR3 DNA. A D gene is named only where the DNA matches it firmly. Rows may omit the clone size; those that give it use once, few, many or a size class.

j_call: TRBJ1-6
v_call: TRBV7-2
d_call: .
clone_size: once
cdr3_aa: CASSLPSRKAASPLHF
cdr3_nt: TGTGCCAGCAGCTTACCATCGCGTAAGGCGGCCTCACCCCTCCACTTT

j_call: TRBJ2-4
v_call: TRBV29-1
d_call: .
clone_size: .
cdr3_aa: CSVEDLRTSSPKNIQYF
cdr3_nt: TGCAGCGTTGAAGATCTTAGGACATCAAGTCCCAAAAACATTCAGTACTTC

j_call: TRBJ1-1
v_call: TRBV27
d_call: TRBD1
clone_size: .
cdr3_aa: CASSRTGANTEAFF
cdr3_nt: TGTGCCAGCAGTCGGACAGGGGCAAACACTGAAGCTTTCTTT

j_call: TRBJ1-3
v_call: TRBV14
d_call: .
clone_size: once
cdr3_aa: CASSQGGSGNTIYF
cdr3_nt: TGTGCCAGCAGCCAAGGAGGCTCTGGAAACACCATATATTTT

j_call: TRBJ2-1
v_call: TRBV19
d_call: .
clone_size: .
cdr3_aa: CASTDAGPSDEQFF
cdr3_nt: TGTGCCAGTACCGACGCGGGGCCTAGCGATGAGCAGTTCTTC

j_call: TRBJ1-2
v_call: TRBV2
d_call: TRBD1
clone_size: .
cdr3_aa: CASQEDREGNYGYTF
cdr3_nt: TGTGCCAGCCAGGAGGACAGGGAGGGTAACTATGGCTACACCTTC

j_call: TRBJ2-7
v_call: TRBV6-5
d_call: .
clone_size: few
cdr3_aa: CASSLKAAYEQYF
cdr3_nt: TGTGCCAGCAGTCTAAAGGCGGCCTACGAGCAGTACTTC

j_call: TRBJ2-1
v_call: TRBV19
d_call: .
clone_size: .
cdr3_aa: CASSIHRNEQFF
cdr3_nt: TGTGCCAGTAGTATACACAGAAATGAGCAGTTCTTC

j_call: TRBJ2-7
v_call: TRBV19
d_call: .
clone_size: .
cdr3_aa: CASSKAQTYEQYF
cdr3_nt: TGTGCCAGTAGTAAGGCACAGACCTACGAGCAGTACTTC

j_call: TRBJ1-1
v_call: TRBV2
d_call: .
clone_size: .
cdr3_aa: CASSNRAGNTEAFF
cdr3_nt: TGTGCCAGCAGTAACAGGGCAGGAAACACTGAAGCTTTCTTT

j_call: TRBJ2-3
v_call: TRBV2
d_call: .
clone_size: .
cdr3_aa: CASSRSTDTQYF
cdr3_nt: TGTGCCAGCAGCAGGAGCACAGATACGCAGTATTTT

j_call: TRBJ2-2
v_call: TRBV6-1
d_call: .
clone_size: .
cdr3_aa: CASTEGVGGELFF
cdr3_nt: TGTGCCAGCACCGAAGGGGTTGGCGGGGAGCTGTTTTTT

j_call: TRBJ2-7
v_call: TRBV19
d_call: TRBD1
clone_size: .
cdr3_aa: CASSTNRDRGAEQYF
cdr3_nt: TGTGCCAGTAGTACGAACCGGGACAGGGGTGCCGAGCAGTACTTC

j_call: TRBJ2-5
v_call: TRBV5-1
d_call: .
clone_size: .
cdr3_aa: CASSLGQQETQYF
cdr3_nt: TGCGCCAGCAGCTTGGGGCAGCAAGAGACCCAGTACTTC

j_call: TRBJ1-2
v_call: TRBV7-9
d_call: TRBD1
clone_size: .
cdr3_aa: CASSRTGDGYTF
cdr3_nt: TGTGCCAGCAGTCGGACAGGGGATGGCTACACCTTC

j_call: TRBJ1-5
v_call: TRBV6-5
d_call: .
clone_size: .
cdr3_aa: CASSYGRGQPQHF
cdr3_nt: TGTGCCAGCAGTTATGGCAGGGGCCAGCCCCAGCATTTT

j_call: TRBJ2-7
v_call: TRBV19
d_call: TRBD1
clone_size: once
cdr3_aa: CASSIAGQGLYEQYF
cdr3_nt: TGTGCCAGTAGTATCGCGGGACAGGGGCTGTACGAGCAGTACTTC

j_call: TRBJ1-2
v_call: TRBV19
d_call: .
clone_size: .
cdr3_aa: CASRKEDSLNYGYTF
cdr3_nt: TGTGCCAGTAGAAAAGAGGACAGCTTAAACTATGGCTACACCTTC

j_call: TRBJ1-1
v_call: TRBV20-1
d_call: .
clone_size: .
cdr3_aa: CSARVLTEAFF
cdr3_nt: TGCAGTGCTAGAGTCCTCACTGAAGCTTTCTTT

j_call: TRBJ1-1
v_call: TRBV5-6
d_call: .
clone_size: .
cdr3_aa: CASSPNRGPMNTEAFF
cdr3_nt: TGTGCCAGCAGTCCGAATCGAGGGCCCATGAACACTGAAGCTTTCTTT

j_call: TRBJ1-1
v_call: TRBV11-1
d_call: .
clone_size: .
cdr3_aa: CASGYGGFGTEAFF
cdr3_nt: TGTGCCAGCGGATACGGCGGTTTTGGCACTGAAGCTTTCTTT